This T cell receptor beta chain was sequenced during a study of control samples from healthy donors and cancer patients. Measured with immunoSEQ multiplex PCR; TCRdb has only the in-frame clones, and not every one. This sample has under 150,000 clones, with 75% to 90% found just once. Germline V gives CDR1 MNHNY, CDR2 SVGAGI (reference sequence). The CDR3 covers 14 residues. Trimming stripped 4 bases from V and 0 bases from J, with 9 bases between. Material for sequencing was PBMCs. The rearrangement uses TRBV6-6 and TRBJ1-2; tentatively, D is TRBD1 (5 bases). The source of this sequence is a woman aged 50 to 60 with colorectal cancer. CDR3 bases: TGTGCCAGCAGTTCCGGGGGATCTAACTATGGCTACACCTTC. Protein product: CASSSGGSNYGYTF.